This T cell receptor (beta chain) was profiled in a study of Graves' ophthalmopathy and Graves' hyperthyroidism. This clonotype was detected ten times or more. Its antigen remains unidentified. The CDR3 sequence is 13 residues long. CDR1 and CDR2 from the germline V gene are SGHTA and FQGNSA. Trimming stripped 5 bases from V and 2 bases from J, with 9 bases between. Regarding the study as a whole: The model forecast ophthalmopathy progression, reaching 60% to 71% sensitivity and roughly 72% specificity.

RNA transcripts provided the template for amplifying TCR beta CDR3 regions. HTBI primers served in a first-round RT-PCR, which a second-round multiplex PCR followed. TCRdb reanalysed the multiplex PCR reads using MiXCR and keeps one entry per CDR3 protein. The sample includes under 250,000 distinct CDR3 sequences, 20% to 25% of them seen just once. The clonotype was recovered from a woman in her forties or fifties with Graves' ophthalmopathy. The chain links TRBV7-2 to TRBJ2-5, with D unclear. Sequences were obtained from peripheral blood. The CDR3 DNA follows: TGTGCCAGCAGCCGAGCGCCGCAAGAGACCCAGTACTTC. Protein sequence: CASSRAPQETQYF.